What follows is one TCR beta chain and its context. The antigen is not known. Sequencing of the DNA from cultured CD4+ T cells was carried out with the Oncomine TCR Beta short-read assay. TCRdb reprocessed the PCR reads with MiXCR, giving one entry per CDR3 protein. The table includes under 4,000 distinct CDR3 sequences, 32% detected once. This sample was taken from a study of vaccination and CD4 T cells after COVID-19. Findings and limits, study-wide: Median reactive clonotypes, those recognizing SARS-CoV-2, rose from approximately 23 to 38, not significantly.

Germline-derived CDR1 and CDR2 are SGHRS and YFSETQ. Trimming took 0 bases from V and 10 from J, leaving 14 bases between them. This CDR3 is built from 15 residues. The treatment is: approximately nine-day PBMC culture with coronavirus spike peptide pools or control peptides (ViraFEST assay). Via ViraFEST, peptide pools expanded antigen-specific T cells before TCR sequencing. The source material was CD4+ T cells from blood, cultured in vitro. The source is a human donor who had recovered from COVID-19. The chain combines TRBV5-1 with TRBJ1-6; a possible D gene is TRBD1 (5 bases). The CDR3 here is CASSLAPGRGSPLHF. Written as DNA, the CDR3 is TGCGCCAGCAGCTTGGCCCCAGGGAGAGGATCACCCCTCCACTTT.